This TCR beta chain emerged from a study of T cells in Graves' hyperthyroidism and ophthalmopathy. This clonotype was found many times. Researchers amplified the TCR beta CDR3 regions from RNA transcripts. Initially, a first-round RT-PCR of the TCR CDR3 employed the HTBI primer set. TCRdb analysed the multiplex PCR reads with MiXCR anew, one entry per CDR3 protein. Found here are nearly 250,000 distinct CDR3 sequences, about 25% of them singletons; the top ten hold 30% to 40%. Germline V gene sequence: CDR1 MDHEN, CDR2 SYDVKM. This CDR3 region has 16 residues. The junction had 5 bases not matched to a gene; V was cut back by 4 bases and J by 0 bases.

Sequenced material: blood. The receptor's source is a woman between 35 and 50 years old with Graves' ophthalmopathy. V usage is TRBV28 and J usage is TRBJ2-7, with TRBD2 matching 11 bases. The CDR3 spells CASSYASGRSSYEQYF. CDR3 nucleotides: TGTGCCAGCAGTTATGCTAGCGGGAGGAGCTCCTACGAGCAGTACTTC.